Below are 25 T cell receptor beta chains sequenced from a single sample in a study of blood T cell repertoires in COVID-19. This table comes from immunoSEQ multiplex PCR, and its TCRdb copy is limited to in-frame clones, with some not included. The repertoire holds 250,000 to 300,000 clones, with about nine tenths as singletons. Input material: PBMCs or T cells enriched from blood (not recorded which). These receptor sequences come from a man younger than 35 who had recovered from COVID-19.

V gene TRBV30 combines with J gene TRBJ1-4, with 10 bases matching TRBD1. The germline CDR1 and CDR2 sequences are GTSNPN and SVGIG (reference sequence). V trimming: 5 bases; J trimming: 6 bases; junction bases outside the gene matches: 3. This CDR3 is 13 amino acids long. CDR3 sequence (DNA): TGTGCCTGGGGGACAGGGGTTTATGAAAAACTGTTTTTT. Protein sequence: CAWGTGVYEKLFF.

This clone appeared a single time. The chain joins TRBV5-1 to TRBJ2-3, with D unresolved. Per the germline V gene, CDR1 is SGHRS and CDR2 is YFSETQ. V lost 2 bases and J lost 4, with 17 bases in between. The CDR3 length is 16 residues. CDR3 protein: CASSFVVDEAADTQYF. CDR3 in DNA: TGCGCCAGCAGCTTCGTAGTAGATGAAGCCGCAGATACGCAGTATTTT.

The chain couples TRBV15 to TRBJ2-1; TRBD1 aligns across 9 bases. Germline CDR1 LNHNV, CDR2 YYDKDF (reference sequence). The CDR3 extends over 13 amino acids. The junction had 3 bases not matched to a gene; V was cut back by 5 bases and J by 7 bases. The CDR3 nucleotides are TGTGCCACCAGCCGCGGGACAGGGAATGAGCAGTTCTTC. Protein product: CATSRGTGNEQFF.

The chain links TRBV10-3 to TRBJ2-3; D is perhaps TRBD1 (6 bases). Trimming cost V 11 bases and J 6 bases, with 18 bases left between them. The CDR3 spans 13 residues. The germline V gene encodes CDR1 ENHRY and CDR2 SYGVKD. The CDR3 DNA follows: TGTGCCCGATCAGAAGGGGGTGGTGATACGCAGTATTTT. Protein sequence: CARSEGGGDTQYF.

This chain joins TRBV2 and TRBJ2-2; possible D gene TRBD1, 6 bases. The germline V and J ends were trimmed by 6 bases and 7 bases, with 12 bases remaining between them. From germline, CDR1 is SNHLY and CDR2 FYNNEI. The CDR3 is 13 residues long. CDR3 bases: TGTGCCAGCAGAAAGGGGGTTAGCGGGGAGCTGTTTTTT. This sequence encodes CASRKGVSGELFF.

V usage is TRBV13 and J usage is TRBJ2-1; no clear D gene. There are 12 residues in the CDR3. The germline gives CDR1 PRHDT, CDR2 FYEKMQ (reference sequence). The V gene lost 5 bases and the J gene lost 10 bases, with 12 bases spanning the gap. The CDR3 loop is CASSLLEQEQFF. The CDR3 DNA is TGTGCCAGCAGCCTACTCGAACAGGAGCAGTTCTTC.

V usage is TRBV21-1 and J usage is TRBJ1-5; the table's D call of TRBD1 was not tested on the DNA. TRBV21-1 constitutes a pseudogene. The CDR3 covers 15 residues. This chain's CDR3 is CASSNWTGGFQPQHF. The CDR3 DNA reads as TGTGCCAGCAGCAACTGGACAGGGGGTTTTCAGCCCCAGCATTTT.

The rearrangement joins TRBV9 to TRBJ2-1, with 14 bases matching TRBD2. J lost 5 bases, V lost 4 bases, and 8 bases had no gene match. This CDR3 has 17 residues. Germline V gene data show CDR1 as SGDLS and CDR2 as YYNGEE. The CDR3 protein is CASSRGTSGSFDNEQFF. In nucleotides, the CDR3 is TGTGCCAGCAGCCGGGGGACTAGCGGGAGTTTCGACAATGAGCAGTTCTTC.

The chain is built from TRBV3-1 (or the pseudogene TRBV3-2) and TRBJ2-1; D ambiguous. CDR3 length: 16 residues. Trimming took off 1 base at V and 0 bases at J, with 10 bases between the two ends. Germline CDR1 and CDR2: LGHDT and YNNKEL (reference sequence). CDR3: CASSQVEASSYNEQFF. CDR3 bases: TGTGCCAGCAGCCAAGTAGAGGCCAGCTCCTACAATGAGCAGTTCTTC.

This clone was observed a handful of times. The chain joins TRBV7-6 to TRBJ1-6; D might be TRBD1 (6 bases). Trimming removed 6 bases at V and 7 bases at J, with 13 bases between. CDR3 length: 14 amino acids. Germline CDR1 and CDR2: SGHVS and FNYEAQ. This chain's CDR3 is CASSKTGPNSPLHF. CDR3 bases: TGTGCCAGCAGTAAGACAGGACCCAATTCACCCCTCCACTTT.

The sample holds one count of this clone. V gene TRBV11-2 combines with J gene TRBJ2-7, with 14 bases identical to TRBD2. CDR1 and CDR2 from the germline V gene are SGHAT and FQNNGV. CDR3 length equals 16 residues. V lost 3 bases, J lost 1 base, and 2 bases stayed unmatched. DNA for the CDR3: TGTGCCAGCAGCTTGGGACTAGCGGGAGAGTCCTACGAGCAGTACTTC. Amino acids: CASSLGLAGESYEQYF.

The chain is built from TRBV5-1 and TRBJ2-3, with 7 bases lining up with TRBD2. The CDR3 is made up of 14 amino acids. Germline CDR1 SGHRS, CDR2 YFSETQ. The V gene end was trimmed by 4 bases and the J gene end by 2 bases; junction bases not matched to a gene: 4. In DNA form, the CDR3 reads TGCGCCAGCAGCCCGCTAGCGGACACAGATACGCAGTATTTT. Translated: CASSPLADTDTQYF.

J is TRBJ1-2 and V is TRBV6-5, with D tentatively TRBD1 (6 bases). The V end lost 5 bases, the J end lost 7 bases, and 17 bases lay between the germline ends. The CDR3 runs to 14 residues. Per germline, CDR1 MNHEY and CDR2 SVGAGI. CDR3 in amino acids: CASSTRTAPGGYTF. The CDR3 coding sequence is TGTGCCAGCAGTACGAGGACAGCGCCCGGTGGCTACACCTTC.

The V gene is TRBV10-3, the J gene TRBJ1-6; 11 nucleotides agree with TRBD1. Germline trimming cut 6 bases from V and 5 bases from J; bases unmatched to any gene: 12. Per the germline V gene, CDR1 is ENHRY and CDR2 is SYGVKD. This CDR3 contains 18 residues. The CDR3 region has the DNA TGTGCCATCAGCCCTGGGGGACAGGGGGTGAGAGATAATTCACCCCTCCACTTT. It is translated as CAISPGGQGVRDNSPLHF.

The chain recombines TRBV5-1 with TRBJ1-2; 7 nucleotides agree with TRBD1. Germline trimming cut 4 bases from V and 7 bases from J; bases unmatched to any gene: 10. The length of the CDR3 is 14 residues. Germline V CDR1 and CDR2: SGHRS, YFSETQ. The CDR3 region has the DNA TGCGCCAGCAGCCTGGACAGGAGGAGGGTTGGCTACACCTTC. Translation: CASSLDRRRVGYTF.

This clone was observed a single time. The V and J genes are TRBV19 and TRBJ2-2, with 9 bases matching TRBD2. Germline trimming cut 5 bases from V and 1 base from J; bases unmatched to any gene: 11. The CDR3 length is 18 residues. The V gene's germline CDR1 is LNHDA and CDR2 SQIVND (reference sequence). The CDR3 spells CASSFLAGDILNTGELFF. Here the CDR3 DNA reads TGTGCCAGTAGTTTCTTAGCGGGAGACATCCTGAACACCGGGGAGCTGTTTTTT.

The chain employs TRBV11-2 and TRBJ2-1; 7 nucleotides match TRBD2. The V segment lost 5 bases and the J segment 4 bases; nucleotides outside the gene matches: 8. Germline-derived CDR1 and CDR2 are SGHAT and FQNNGV. The CDR3 is 15 residues long. CDR3 nucleotides: TGTGCCAGCAGCCCCGTTAGCGGGTCATACAATGAGCAGTTCTTC. Its translation: CASSPVSGSYNEQFF.

The V call is TRBV27, the J call TRBJ1-5, with 10 nucleotides matching TRBD1. J was trimmed by 5 bases and V by 5 bases; bases with no gene match: 9. CDR3 length: 16 residues. Looked up from germline, CDR1 is MNHEY and CDR2 is SMNVEV (reference sequence). Written as DNA, the CDR3 is TGTGCCAGCAGTCCGGGGGTGGGACAGGGGCATCAGCCCCAGCATTTT. This translates into CASSPGVGQGHQPQHF.

This chain uses TRBV9 with TRBJ2-1; a weak D match, TRBD2 (5 bases). V was cut by 4 bases and J by 7 bases, with 27 bases left in between. Germline V lookup: CDR1 SGDLS, CDR2 YYNGEE. The CDR3 contains 18 residues. CDR3 loop: CASSLNREISTVINEQFF. The CDR3 DNA sequence: TGTGCCAGCAGCCTTAACCGGGAAATCAGTACAGTTATAAATGAGCAGTTCTTC.

This sequence joins TRBV5-1 and TRBJ1-1, with D perhaps matching TRBD1 (5 bases). The germline V gene has CDR1 SGHRS and CDR2 YFSETQ. The CDR3 covers 14 residues. The V and J ends lost 0 bases and 5 bases respectively, with 11 bases between them. The CDR3 nucleotides are TGCGCCAGCAGCTTGGAAGGGGTCAGGACTGAAGCTTTCTTT. This gives the protein CASSLEGVRTEAFF.

This chain connects TRBV27 to TRBJ2-1; D is perhaps TRBD2 (5 bases). Germline V CDR1 and CDR2: MNHEY, SMNVEV (reference sequence). The CDR3 sequence is 14 residues long. Trimming stripped 8 bases from V and 4 bases from J, with 15 bases between. DNA for the CDR3: TGTGCCAGCGGAGGAAGTACTAGTTACAATGAGCAGTTCTTC. Amino acids: CASGGSTSYNEQFF.

The genes are TRBV7-6 and TRBJ2-7; TRBD1 might be the D (6 bases). CDR1 SGHVS and CDR2 FNYEAQ come from the germline V gene. Trimming pared 1 base from V and 1 base from J, leaving 8 bases between. The CDR3 runs to 14 residues. The DNA for the CDR3 is TGTGCCAGCAGCTTAGAACAGGGTTCCTACGAGCAGTACTTC. Protein sequence: CASSLEQGSYEQYF.

The chain couples TRBV18 to TRBJ1-1; D might be TRBD1 (5 bases). Germline V gene lookup returns CDR1 KGHSH and CDR2 LQKENI. The CDR3 length is 12 residues. Deletions cut 1 base from V and 8 bases from J, with 8 bases between. The CDR3 nucleotides are TGTGCCAGCTCACCACAGGGGATCGAAGCTTTCTTT. Translated, it gives CASSPQGIEAFF.

This chain connects TRBV5-1 to TRBJ2-7; no firm D call. The V end lost 3 bases, the J end lost 4 bases, and 8 bases lay between the germline ends. CDR3 size: 12 residues. The germline CDR1 and CDR2 sequences are SGHRS and YFSETQ. For the CDR3, the DNA is TGCGCCAGCAGCTCCACAGCATACGAGCAGTACTTC. Its translation: CASSSTAYEQYF.

The rearrangement uses TRBV5-8 and TRBJ1-4; 8 bases map to TRBD1. The junction had 9 bases not matched to a gene; V was cut back by 5 bases and J by 6 bases. The CDR3 has 15 amino acids. Germline CDR1 reads SGHTS; CDR2 reads YDEGEE. CDR3 protein: CASSPTDRGYEKLFF. The CDR3, as DNA: TGTGCCAGCAGTCCAACTGACAGGGGCTATGAAAAACTGTTTTTT.